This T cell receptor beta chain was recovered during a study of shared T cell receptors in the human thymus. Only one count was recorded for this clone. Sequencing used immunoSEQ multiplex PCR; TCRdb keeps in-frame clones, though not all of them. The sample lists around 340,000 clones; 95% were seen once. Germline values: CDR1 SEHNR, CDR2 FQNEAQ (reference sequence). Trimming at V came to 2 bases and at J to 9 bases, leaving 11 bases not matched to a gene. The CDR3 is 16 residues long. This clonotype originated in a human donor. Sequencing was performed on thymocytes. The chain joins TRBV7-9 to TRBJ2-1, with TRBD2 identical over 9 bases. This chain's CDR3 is CASSLNGGRARGEQFF. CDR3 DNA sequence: TGTGCCAGCAGCTTAAATGGCGGGAGGGCCAGGGGTGAGCAGTTCTTC.